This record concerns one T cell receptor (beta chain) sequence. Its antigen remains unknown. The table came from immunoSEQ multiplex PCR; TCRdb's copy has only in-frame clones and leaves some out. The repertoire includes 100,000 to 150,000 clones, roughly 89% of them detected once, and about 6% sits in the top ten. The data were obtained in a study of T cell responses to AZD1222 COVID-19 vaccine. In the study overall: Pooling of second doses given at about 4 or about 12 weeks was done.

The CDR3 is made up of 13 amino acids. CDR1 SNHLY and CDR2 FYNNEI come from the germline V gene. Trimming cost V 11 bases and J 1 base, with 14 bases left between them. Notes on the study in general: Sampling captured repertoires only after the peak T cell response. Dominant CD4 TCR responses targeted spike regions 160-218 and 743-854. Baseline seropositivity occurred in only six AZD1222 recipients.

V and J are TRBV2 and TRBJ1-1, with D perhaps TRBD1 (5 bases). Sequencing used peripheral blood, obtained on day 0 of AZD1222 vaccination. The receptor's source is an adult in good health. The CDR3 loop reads CAGGLRGNTEAFF. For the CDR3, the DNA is TGTGCCGGGGGATTACGAGGGAACACTGAAGCTTTCTTT.